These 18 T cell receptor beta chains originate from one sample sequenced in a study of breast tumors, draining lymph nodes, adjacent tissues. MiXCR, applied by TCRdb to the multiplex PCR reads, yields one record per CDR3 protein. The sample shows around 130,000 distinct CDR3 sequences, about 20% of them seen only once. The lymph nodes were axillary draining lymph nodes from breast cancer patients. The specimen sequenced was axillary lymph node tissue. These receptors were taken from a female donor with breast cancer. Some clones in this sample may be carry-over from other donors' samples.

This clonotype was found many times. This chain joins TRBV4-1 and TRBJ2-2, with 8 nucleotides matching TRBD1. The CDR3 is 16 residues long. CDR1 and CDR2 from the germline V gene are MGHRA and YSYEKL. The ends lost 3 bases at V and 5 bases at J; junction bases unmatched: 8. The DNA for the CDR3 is TGCGCCAGCAGCCAGGTTTCGGACAGGGTGACCGGGGAGCTGTTTTTT. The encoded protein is CASSQVSDRVTGELFF.

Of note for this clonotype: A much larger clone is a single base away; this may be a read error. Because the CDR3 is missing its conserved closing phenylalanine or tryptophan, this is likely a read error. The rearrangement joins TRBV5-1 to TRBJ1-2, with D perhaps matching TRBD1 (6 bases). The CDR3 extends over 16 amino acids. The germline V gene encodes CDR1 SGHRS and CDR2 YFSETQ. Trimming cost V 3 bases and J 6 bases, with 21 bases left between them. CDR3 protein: CASSSLGGRGGNGYTS. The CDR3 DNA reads TGCGCCAGCAGCTCATTAGGGGGGCGAGGAGGGAATGGCTACACCTCC.

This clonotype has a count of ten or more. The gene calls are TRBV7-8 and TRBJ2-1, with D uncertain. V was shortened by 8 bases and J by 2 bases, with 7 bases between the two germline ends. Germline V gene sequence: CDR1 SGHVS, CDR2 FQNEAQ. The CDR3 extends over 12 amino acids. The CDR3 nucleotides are TGTGCCAGCTTTAGAGCCTACAATGAGCAGTTCTTC. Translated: CASFRAYNEQFF.

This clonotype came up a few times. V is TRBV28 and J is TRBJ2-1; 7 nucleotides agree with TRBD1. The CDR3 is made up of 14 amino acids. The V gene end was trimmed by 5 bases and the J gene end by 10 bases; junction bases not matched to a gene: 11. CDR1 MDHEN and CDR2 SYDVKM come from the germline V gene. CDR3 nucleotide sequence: TGTGCCAGCAGTCCCCCCTTGGGGACAGAGGAGCAGTTCTTC. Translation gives CASSPPLGTEEQFF.

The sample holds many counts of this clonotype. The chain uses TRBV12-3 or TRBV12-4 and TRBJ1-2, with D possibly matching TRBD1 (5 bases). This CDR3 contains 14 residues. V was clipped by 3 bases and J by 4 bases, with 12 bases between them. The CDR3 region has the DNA TGTGCCAGCAGTTTCAGAGGGAGGGGCTATGGCTACACCTTC. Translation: CASSFRGRGYGYTF.

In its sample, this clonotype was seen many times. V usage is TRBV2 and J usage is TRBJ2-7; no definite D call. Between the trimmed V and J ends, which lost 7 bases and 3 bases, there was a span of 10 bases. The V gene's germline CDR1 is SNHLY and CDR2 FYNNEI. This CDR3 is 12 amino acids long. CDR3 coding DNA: TGTGCCAGCAAAGAGACAAACTACGAGCAGTACTTC. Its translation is CASKETNYEQYF.

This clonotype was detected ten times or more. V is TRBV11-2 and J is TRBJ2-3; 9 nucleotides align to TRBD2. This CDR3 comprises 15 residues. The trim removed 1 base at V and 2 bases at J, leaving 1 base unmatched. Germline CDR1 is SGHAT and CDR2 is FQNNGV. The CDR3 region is CASSLGTSDTDTQYF. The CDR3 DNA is TGTGCCAGCAGCTTAGGGACTAGCGACACAGATACGCAGTATTTT.

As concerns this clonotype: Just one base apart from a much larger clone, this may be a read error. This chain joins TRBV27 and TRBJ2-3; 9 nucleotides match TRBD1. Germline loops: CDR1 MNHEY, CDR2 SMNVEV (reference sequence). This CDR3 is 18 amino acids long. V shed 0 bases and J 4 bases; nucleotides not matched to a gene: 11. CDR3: CASSLSALDRGWADTQYF. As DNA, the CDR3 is TGTGCCAGCAGTTTATCGGCGCTGGACAGGGGCTGGGCAGATACGCAGTATTTT.

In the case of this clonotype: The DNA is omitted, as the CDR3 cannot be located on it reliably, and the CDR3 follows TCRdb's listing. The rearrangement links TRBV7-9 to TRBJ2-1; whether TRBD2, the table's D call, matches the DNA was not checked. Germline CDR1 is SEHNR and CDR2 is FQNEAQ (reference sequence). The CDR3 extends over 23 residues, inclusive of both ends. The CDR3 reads CASSFYICSARDGTSGVGDEQFF.

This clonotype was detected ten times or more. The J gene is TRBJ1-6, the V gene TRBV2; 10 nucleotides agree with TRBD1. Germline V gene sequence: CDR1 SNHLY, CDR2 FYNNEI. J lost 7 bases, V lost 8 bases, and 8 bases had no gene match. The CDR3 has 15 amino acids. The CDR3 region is CASSGTGARNSPLHF. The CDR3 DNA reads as TGTGCCAGCTCCGGGACAGGGGCACGGAATTCACCCCTCCACTTT.

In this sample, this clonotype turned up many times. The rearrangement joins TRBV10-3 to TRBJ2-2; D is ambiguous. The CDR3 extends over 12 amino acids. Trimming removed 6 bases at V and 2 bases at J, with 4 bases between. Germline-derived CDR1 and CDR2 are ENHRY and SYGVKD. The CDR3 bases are TGTGCCATCAGCCTTAACACCGGGGAGCTGTTTTTT. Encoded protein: CAISLNTGELFF.

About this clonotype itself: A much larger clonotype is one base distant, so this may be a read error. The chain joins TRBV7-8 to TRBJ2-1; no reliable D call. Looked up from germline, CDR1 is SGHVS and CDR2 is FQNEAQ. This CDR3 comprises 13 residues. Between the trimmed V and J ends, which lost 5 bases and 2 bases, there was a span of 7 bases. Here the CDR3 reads CASSRVPYNEQFF. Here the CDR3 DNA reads TGTGCCAGCAGCCGGGTCCCCTACAATGAGCAGTTCTTC.

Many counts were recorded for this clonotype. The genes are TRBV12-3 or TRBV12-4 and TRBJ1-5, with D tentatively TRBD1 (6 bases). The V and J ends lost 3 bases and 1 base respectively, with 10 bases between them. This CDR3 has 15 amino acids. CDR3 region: CASSFGQGSNQPQHF. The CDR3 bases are TGTGCCAGCAGTTTTGGGCAGGGGAGCAATCAGCCCCAGCATTTT.

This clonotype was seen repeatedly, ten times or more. This CDR3 is CAISDSNGSELFF. The DNA for the CDR3 is TGTGCCATCAGTGACTCAAATGGTTCGGAGCTGTTTTTT. The chain is built from TRBV10-3 and TRBJ2-2, with unresolved D. The germline V and J ends were trimmed by 3 bases and 10 bases, with 12 bases remaining between them. The CDR3 contains 13 residues. Germline CDR1 is ENHRY and CDR2 is SYGVKD.

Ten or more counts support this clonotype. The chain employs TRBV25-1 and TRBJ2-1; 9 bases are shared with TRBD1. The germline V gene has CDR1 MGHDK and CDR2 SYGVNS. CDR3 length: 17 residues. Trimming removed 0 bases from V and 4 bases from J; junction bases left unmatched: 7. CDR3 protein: CASSEYSLGTGYNEQFF. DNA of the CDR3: TGTGCCAGCAGTGAATACTCCCTCGGGACAGGGTACAATGAGCAGTTCTTC. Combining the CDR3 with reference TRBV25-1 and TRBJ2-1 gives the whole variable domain EADIYQTPRYLVIGTGKKITLECSQTMGHDKMYWYQQDPGMELHLIHYSYGVNSTEKGDLSSESTVSRIRTEHFPLTLESARPSHTSQYLCASSEYSLGTGYNEQFFGPGTRLTVL.

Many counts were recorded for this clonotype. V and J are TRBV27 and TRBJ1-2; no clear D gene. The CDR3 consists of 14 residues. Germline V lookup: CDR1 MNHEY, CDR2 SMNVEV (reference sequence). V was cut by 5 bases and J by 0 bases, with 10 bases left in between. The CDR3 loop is CASSPRSANYGYTF. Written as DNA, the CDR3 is TGTGCCAGCAGTCCCAGGTCCGCTAACTATGGCTACACCTTC.

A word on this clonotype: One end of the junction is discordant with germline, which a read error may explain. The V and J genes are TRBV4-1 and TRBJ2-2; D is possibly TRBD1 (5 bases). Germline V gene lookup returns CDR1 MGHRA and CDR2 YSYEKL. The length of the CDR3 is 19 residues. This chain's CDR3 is CAGSQADHTGRFFTGELFF. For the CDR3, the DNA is TGCGCCGGCAGCCAAGCCGACCACACAGGCCGTTTTTTCACCGGGGAGCTGTTTTTT.

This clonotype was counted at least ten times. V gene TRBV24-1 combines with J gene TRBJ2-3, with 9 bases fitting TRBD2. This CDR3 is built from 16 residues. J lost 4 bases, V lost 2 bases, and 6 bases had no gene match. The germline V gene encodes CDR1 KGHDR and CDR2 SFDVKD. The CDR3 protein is CATSDWKGLAADTQYF. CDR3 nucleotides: TGTGCCACCAGTGATTGGAAGGGACTAGCAGCAGATACGCAGTATTTT.